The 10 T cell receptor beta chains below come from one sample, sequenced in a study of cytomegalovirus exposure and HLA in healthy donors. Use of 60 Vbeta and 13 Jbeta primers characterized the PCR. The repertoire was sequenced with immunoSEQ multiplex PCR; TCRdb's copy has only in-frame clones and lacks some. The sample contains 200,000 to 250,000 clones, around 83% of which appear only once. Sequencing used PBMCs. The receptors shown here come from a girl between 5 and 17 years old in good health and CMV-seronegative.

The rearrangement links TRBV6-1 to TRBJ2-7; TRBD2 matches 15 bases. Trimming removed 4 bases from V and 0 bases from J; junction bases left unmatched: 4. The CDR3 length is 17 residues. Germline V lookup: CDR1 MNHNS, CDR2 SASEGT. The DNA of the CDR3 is TGTGCCAGCAGTGCCGGGACTAGCGGGGGGCCCTCCTACGAGCAGTACTTC. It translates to CASSAGTSGGPSYEQYF.

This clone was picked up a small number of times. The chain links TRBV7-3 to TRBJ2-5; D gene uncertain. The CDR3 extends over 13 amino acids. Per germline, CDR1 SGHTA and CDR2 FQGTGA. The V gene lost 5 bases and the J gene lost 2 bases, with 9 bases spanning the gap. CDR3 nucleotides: TGTGCCAGCAGCAGAGGCCTACAAGAGACCCAGTACTTC. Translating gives CASSRGLQETQYF.

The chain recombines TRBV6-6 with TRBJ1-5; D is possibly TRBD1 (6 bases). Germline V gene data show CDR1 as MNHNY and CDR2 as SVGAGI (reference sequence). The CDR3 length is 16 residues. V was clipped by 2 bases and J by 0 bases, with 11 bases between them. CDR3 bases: TGTGCCAGCAGTTACGGCCCAGGGGATAGCAATCAGCCCCAGCATTTT. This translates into CASSYGPGDSNQPQHF.

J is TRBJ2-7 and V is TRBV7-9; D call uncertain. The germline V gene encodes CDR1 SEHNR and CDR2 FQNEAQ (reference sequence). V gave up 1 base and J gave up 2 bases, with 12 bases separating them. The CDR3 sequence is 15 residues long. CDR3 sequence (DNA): TGTGCCAGCAGCTTAGGTCGCGGCAGCACCTACGAGCAGTACTTC. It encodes CASSLGRGSTYEQYF. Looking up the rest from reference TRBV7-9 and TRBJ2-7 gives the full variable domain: DTGVSQNPRHKITKRGQNVTFRCDPISEHNRLYWYRQTLGQGPEFLTYFQNEAQLEKSRLLSDRFSAERPKGSFSTLEIQRTEQGDSAMYLCASSLGRGSTYEQYFGPGTRLTVT.

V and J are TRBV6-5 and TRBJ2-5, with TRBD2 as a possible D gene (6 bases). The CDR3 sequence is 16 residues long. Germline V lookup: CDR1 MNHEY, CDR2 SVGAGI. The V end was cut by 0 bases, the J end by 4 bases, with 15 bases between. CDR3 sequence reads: CASSYSSGTEVETQYF. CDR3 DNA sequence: TGTGCCAGCAGTTACTCGTCCGGGACTGAGGTAGAGACCCAGTACTTC.

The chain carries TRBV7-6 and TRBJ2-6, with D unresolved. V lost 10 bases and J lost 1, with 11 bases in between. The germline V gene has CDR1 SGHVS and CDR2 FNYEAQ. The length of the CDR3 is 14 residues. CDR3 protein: CATKIASGANVLTF. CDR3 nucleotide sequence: TGTGCCACCAAAATTGCGTCTGGGGCCAACGTCCTGACTTTC.

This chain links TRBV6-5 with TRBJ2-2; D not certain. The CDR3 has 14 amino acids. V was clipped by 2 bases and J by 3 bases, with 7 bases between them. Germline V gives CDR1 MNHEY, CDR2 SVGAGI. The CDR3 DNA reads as TGTGCCAGCAGTTACACCCCAGACACCGGGGAGCTGTTTTTT. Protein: CASSYTPDTGELFF.

The CDR3 DNA reads as TGCGCCAGCAGCCACGAGCGTCTGGCGGGGGCGGGGGATACGCAGTATTTT. This sequence encodes CASSHERLAGAGDTQYF. The rearrangement uses TRBV4-3 and TRBJ2-3; D is perhaps TRBD2 (7 bases). V gave up 3 bases and J gave up 6 bases, with 22 bases separating them. Germline V gene sequence: CDR1 LGHNA, CDR2 YSLEER. This CDR3 is 17 amino acids long.

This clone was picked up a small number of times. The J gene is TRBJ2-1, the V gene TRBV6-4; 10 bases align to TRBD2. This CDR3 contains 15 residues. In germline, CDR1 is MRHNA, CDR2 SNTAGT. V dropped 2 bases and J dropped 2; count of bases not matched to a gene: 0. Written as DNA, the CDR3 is TGTGCCAGCAGTGACACTAGCGGGGCCTACAATGAGCAGTTCTTC. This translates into CASSDTSGAYNEQFF.

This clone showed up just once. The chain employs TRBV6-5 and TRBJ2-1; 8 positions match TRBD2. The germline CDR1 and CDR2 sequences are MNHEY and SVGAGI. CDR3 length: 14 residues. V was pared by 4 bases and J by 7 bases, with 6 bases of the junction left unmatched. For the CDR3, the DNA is TGTGCCAGCAGTTCGGGACTAGAAAGGAATGAGCAGTTCTTC. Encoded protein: CASSSGLERNEQFF.